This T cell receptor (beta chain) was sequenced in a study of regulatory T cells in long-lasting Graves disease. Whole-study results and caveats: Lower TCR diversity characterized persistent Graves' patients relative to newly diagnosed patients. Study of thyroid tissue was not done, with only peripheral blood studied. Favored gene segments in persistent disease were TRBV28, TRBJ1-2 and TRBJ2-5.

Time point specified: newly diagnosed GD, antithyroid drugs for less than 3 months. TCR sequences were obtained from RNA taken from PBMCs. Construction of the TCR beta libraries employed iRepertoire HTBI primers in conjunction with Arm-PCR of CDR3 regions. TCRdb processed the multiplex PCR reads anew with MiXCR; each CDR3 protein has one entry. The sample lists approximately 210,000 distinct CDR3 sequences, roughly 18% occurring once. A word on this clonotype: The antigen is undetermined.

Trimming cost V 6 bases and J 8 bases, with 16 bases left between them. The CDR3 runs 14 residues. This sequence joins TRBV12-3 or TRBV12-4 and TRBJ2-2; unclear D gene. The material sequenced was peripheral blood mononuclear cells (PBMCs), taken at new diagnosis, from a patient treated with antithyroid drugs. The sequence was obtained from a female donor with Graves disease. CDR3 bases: TGTGCCAGCAGGGGAATAAAGGGAACGGGGGAGCTGTTTTTT. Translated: CASRGIKGTGELFF.